These 31 T cell receptor beta chains were sequenced from one sample in a study of PD-1 blockade in classical Hodgkin lymphoma. Generated by immunoSEQ multiplex PCR, the TCRdb table keeps only in-frame clones and is missing some. The sample yields some 41,000 clones, 88% seen once. Every patient had relapsed following autologous stem cell transplantation, and cohorts differed in brentuximab vedotin exposure. The material was peripheral blood mononuclear cells (PBMCs), obtained before the second cycle of nivolumab. The receptor source for this set is a human donor with classical Hodgkin lymphoma.

The CDR3 DNA is TGTGCCAGCAGTCTTACCCGGGACAGGGGGCGTAAGCCCCAGCATTTT. It yields the protein CASSLTRDRGRKPQHF. The chain combines TRBV28 with TRBJ1-5; 12 nucleotides align to TRBD1. This CDR3 comprises 16 residues. Per germline, CDR1 MDHEN and CDR2 SYDVKM. V shed 5 bases, J shed 8 bases, and the junction held 10 bases outside the gene matches.

V gene TRBV7-9 combines with J gene TRBJ1-1; D remains ambiguous. The CDR3 spans 15 residues. Trimming stripped 4 bases from V and 1 base from J, with 13 bases between. From germline, CDR1 is SEHNR and CDR2 FQNEAQ (reference sequence). Here the CDR3 reads CASSSGIQKNTEAFF. The DNA of the CDR3 is TGTGCCAGCAGCTCAGGAATACAGAAGAACACTGAAGCTTTCTTT.

V gene TRBV6-5 combines with J gene TRBJ1-1; D call uncertain. The germline V gene encodes CDR1 MNHEY and CDR2 SVGAGI. The CDR3 extends over 14 amino acids. Trimming stripped 6 bases from V and 4 bases from J, with 15 bases between. The DNA of the CDR3 is TGTGCCAGCAGCACCCGGCGGATCGGCACTGAAGCTTTCTTT. It specifies CASSTRRIGTEAFF.

V gene TRBV15 combines with J gene TRBJ2-1; D call uncertain. The CDR3 contains 13 residues. Germline loops: CDR1 LNHNV, CDR2 YYDKDF (reference sequence). V dropped 6 bases and J dropped 5 bases, with 11 bases sitting between them. CDR3 region: CATRSLENNEQFF. The CDR3 DNA reads as TGTGCCACCAGAAGTCTGGAAAACAATGAGCAGTTCTTC.

The table lists this clone with a count of one. The V call is TRBV28, the J call TRBJ2-7; possible D gene TRBD2, 6 bases. In germline, CDR1 is MDHEN, CDR2 SYDVKM. There are 16 residues in the CDR3. Trimming pared 1 base from V and 0 bases from J, leaving 13 bases between. The CDR3 loop reads CASSLLGGKNSYEQYF. The CDR3 DNA reads as TGTGCCAGCAGTTTATTAGGAGGGAAGAACTCCTACGAGCAGTACTTC.

This clone was counted once. V and J are TRBV28 and TRBJ2-5; TRBD2 aligns across 13 bases. V lost 6 bases to trimming and J lost 4 bases; unmatched junction nucleotides: 2. The CDR3 is made up of 14 amino acids. The germline V gene encodes CDR1 MDHEN and CDR2 SYDVKM. CDR3 nucleotides: TGTGCCAGCAGACTAGCGGGAGGGGGAGAGACCCAGTACTTC. Residues: CASRLAGGGETQYF.

This clone appeared once. The rearrangement joins TRBV18 to TRBJ2-7, with 7 bases matching TRBD1. V shed 0 bases, J shed 3 bases, and the junction held 5 bases outside the gene matches. The CDR3 has 15 residues. Germline CDR1 KGHSH, CDR2 LQKENI. CDR3 sequence: CASSPPGTEFYEQYF. The CDR3 DNA sequence: TGTGCCAGCTCACCACCCGGGACAGAATTCTACGAGCAGTACTTC.

CDR3 bases: TGTGCCACCAGCAGAGATCTCTACACTGAAGCTTTCTTT. The encoded protein is CATSRDLYTEAFF. The chain carries TRBV15 and TRBJ1-1; D gene ambiguous. Germline V gene lookup returns CDR1 LNHNV and CDR2 YYDKDF (reference sequence). The CDR3 has 13 amino acids. The V end lost 0 bases, the J end lost 3 bases, and 5 bases lay between the germline ends.

This sequence joins TRBV6-5 and TRBJ1-3; TRBD1 might be the D (6 bases). Trimming pared 6 bases from V and 0 bases from J, leaving 12 bases between. This CDR3 comprises 15 residues. Germline V gene lookup returns CDR1 MNHEY and CDR2 SVGAGI. CDR3 region: CASSARGLSGNTIYF. CDR3 in DNA: TGTGCCAGCAGCGCACGGGGGCTCTCTGGAAACACCATATATTTT.

The V call is TRBV6-1, the J call TRBJ1-1; tentatively, D is TRBD1 (6 bases). The ends were cut back, 2 bases at V and 6 bases at J, with 19 bases in the middle. Germline lookup yields CDR1 MNHNS and CDR2 SASEGT. The CDR3 has 16 amino acids. The CDR3 region has the DNA TGTGCCAGCAGTGAAAGGAGAAGGGGGACCTCCGCTGAAGCTTTCTTT. Protein: CASSERRRGTSAEAFF.

The chain is built from TRBV27 and TRBJ1-3; maybe TRBD1 (6 bases). The CDR3 covers 15 residues. Germline V gene data show CDR1 as MNHEY and CDR2 as SMNVEV (reference sequence). V shed 3 bases and J shed 1 base, with 10 bases lying between them. Here the CDR3 reads CASSFQGTSGNTIYF. The CDR3 DNA sequence: TGTGCCAGCAGTTTTCAGGGGACTTCTGGAAACACCATATATTTT.

This clone was seen only once. The rearrangement uses TRBV28 and TRBJ2-1; 9 nucleotides match TRBD2. CDR1 and CDR2 (germline): MDHEN, SYDVKM. CDR3 length: 15 amino acids. The V gene end was trimmed by 3 bases and the J gene end by 8 bases; junction bases not matched to a gene: 8. The CDR3: CASSLLSGSGDEQFF. DNA of the CDR3: TGTGCCAGCAGTTTGCTTAGCGGGAGTGGAGATGAGCAGTTCTTC.

The rearrangement links TRBV2 to TRBJ1-5; D may be TRBD1 (6 bases). Germline V CDR1 and CDR2: SNHLY, FYNNEI. This CDR3 is 14 amino acids long. V lost 7 bases and J 4 bases, leaving 14 bases between the germline ends. The CDR3 bases are TGTGCCAGCATGCCAGGAGGGGGGAATCAGCCCCAGCATTTT. It yields the protein CASMPGGGNQPQHF.

CDR3 in amino acids: CASSEFWFGTAGDYGYTF. The CDR3 region has the DNA TGTGCCAGCAGTGAATTCTGGTTTGGGACGGCCGGGGACTATGGCTACACCTTC. The rearrangement links TRBV6-1 to TRBJ1-2; maybe TRBD1 (5 bases). Germline values: CDR1 MNHNS, CDR2 SASEGT. Trimming took off 2 bases at V and 3 bases at J, with 22 bases between the two ends. CDR3 length: 18 amino acids.

In this sample, this clone turned up a few times. DNA for the CDR3: TGTGCCACTAAAAATCGAGAGACCCAGTACTTC. Amino acids: CATKNRETQYF. V gene TRBV28 combines with J gene TRBJ2-5; D gene uncertain. The CDR3 totals 11 residues. Germline CDR1 reads MDHEN; CDR2 reads SYDVKM. V was pared by 10 bases and J by 4 bases, with 10 bases between.

The chain uses TRBV28 and TRBJ2-7; no firm D call. Germline assignment: CDR1 MDHEN and CDR2 SYDVKM. V was trimmed by 3 bases and J by 0 bases, leaving 18 bases between them. There are 17 residues in the CDR3. The CDR3 spells CASSFHRHLDSSYEQYF. CDR3 bases: TGTGCCAGCAGTTTTCATCGTCATCTCGATAGCTCCTACGAGCAGTACTTC.

J is TRBJ1-5 and V is TRBV27; 8 bases are a match to TRBD1. The J segment lost 5 bases and the V segment lost 6 bases, leaving 12 bases of the junction unmatched. Germline V gene lookup returns CDR1 MNHEY and CDR2 SMNVEV (reference sequence). The CDR3 has 16 amino acids. In nucleotides, the CDR3 is TGTGCCAGCAGCCACGCTGACAGGGGAGTGGATCAGCCCCAGCATTTT. It is translated as CASSHADRGVDQPQHF.

This rearrangement joins TRBV7-9 to TRBJ1-5, with D possibly being TRBD1 (5 bases). CDR1 and CDR2 from the germline V gene are SEHNR and FQNEAQ (reference sequence). The CDR3 loop spans 19 amino acids. The V end was cut by 1 base, the J end by 2 bases, with 21 bases between. The chain's CDR3 is CASSLGTSGVDWRNQPQHF. CDR3 bases: TGTGCCAGCAGCTTAGGGACCTCGGGGGTAGATTGGCGCAATCAGCCCCAGCATTTT.

V is TRBV28 and J is TRBJ2-5, with D tentatively TRBD1 (6 bases). The CDR3 loop spans 18 amino acids. V was cut by 7 bases and J by 2 bases, with 26 bases left in between. CDR1 is MDHEN and CDR2 is SYDVKM in the germline V gene. CDR3 DNA sequence: TGTGCCAGCACCGAACCTGGGGGCTACCTAGTCGGTCAAGAGACCCAGTACTTC. Translating gives CASTEPGGYLVGQETQYF.

This clone was detected only a few times. V gene TRBV5-4 combines with J gene TRBJ2-1; no reliable D call. V was cut by 0 bases and J by 7 bases, with 8 bases left in between. CDR1 and CDR2 (germline): SGHNT, YYREEE (reference sequence). The CDR3 runs 13 residues. This CDR3 reads CASSLDGENEQFF. CDR3 nucleotides: TGTGCCAGCAGCTTGGATGGAGAAAATGAGCAGTTCTTC.

The chain combines TRBV7-9 with TRBJ2-2, with TRBD2 matching over 11 bases. CDR3 length: 15 amino acids. Germline assignment: CDR1 SEHNR and CDR2 FQNEAQ (reference sequence). Trimming took 8 bases from V and 1 from J; bases not matched to a gene: 3. The CDR3 here is CASSGTSGNTGELFF. The CDR3 DNA sequence: TGTGCCAGCTCTGGGACTAGCGGGAACACCGGGGAGCTGTTTTTT.

The chain recombines TRBV25-1 with TRBJ2-2; 10 positions match TRBD1. The V segment lost 5 bases and the J segment 5 bases; nucleotides outside the gene matches: 5. CDR3 length equals 15 residues. Looked up from germline, CDR1 is MGHDK and CDR2 is SYGVNS. CDR3 sequence: CASSLGTGDTGELFF. The CDR3 DNA sequence: TGTGCCAGCAGTCTCGGGACAGGGGATACCGGGGAGCTGTTTTTT.

The gene calls are TRBV19 and TRBJ1-1; D unresolved. Germline V lookup: CDR1 LNHDA, CDR2 SQIVND (reference sequence). The V gene lost 1 base and the J gene lost 1 base, with 7 bases spanning the gap. The CDR3 is made up of 14 amino acids. CDR3 nucleotides: TGTGCCAGTAGTATAGTGTCAGGGAACACTGAAGCTTTCTTT. Its protein is CASSIVSGNTEAFF.

The gene calls are TRBV25-1 and TRBJ2-7; 8 bases line up with TRBD1. V lost 4 bases to trimming and J lost 0 bases; unmatched junction nucleotides: 8. Germline V CDR1 and CDR2: MGHDK, SYGVNS. The CDR3 has 16 amino acids. The CDR3 region has the DNA TGTGCCAGCAGTGCCCCGGGGACAGGCCGCTCCTACGAGCAGTACTTC. Its protein product is CASSAPGTGRSYEQYF.

V usage is TRBV6-5 and J usage is TRBJ2-2, with TRBD2 matching 12 bases. CDR3 length: 15 amino acids. In germline, CDR1 is MNHEY, CDR2 SVGAGI. The trim removed 4 bases at V and 5 bases at J, leaving 2 bases unmatched. In DNA, the CDR3 is TGTGCCAGCAGTTCTAGCGGGAGGGGTACCGGGGAGCTGTTTTTT. Amino acids: CASSSSGRGTGELFF.

This clone was counted only a few times. V is TRBV4-2 and J is TRBJ1-5; D unclear. This CDR3 region has 13 residues. The V end lost 0 bases, the J end lost 0 bases, and 0 bases lay between the germline ends. Germline CDR1 reads LGHNA; CDR2 reads YNFKEQ. Here the CDR3 reads CASSQDSNQPQHF. The CDR3 DNA is TGTGCCAGCAGCCAAGATAGCAATCAGCCCCAGCATTTT.

The V and J genes are TRBV4-1 and TRBJ2-3, with 11 bases identical to TRBD2. The J segment lost 0 bases and the V segment lost 1 base, leaving 6 bases of the junction unmatched. This CDR3 contains 18 residues. Germline CDR1 and CDR2: MGHRA and YSYEKL. The CDR3 nucleotides read TGCGCCAGCAGCCAAGTGCCTAGCGGGAGGCGGAGCACAGATACGCAGTATTTT. It encodes CASSQVPSGRRSTDTQYF.

This clone has only a few counts. The chain has TRBV21-1 and TRBJ2-5; TRBD2, the D gene given by the table, was not confirmed from the DNA. TRBV21-1 is flagged as a pseudogene. The CDR3 covers 15 residues. CDR3 bases: TGTGCCAGCAGCGTACGAGACGGGGAAAAAGAGACCCAGTACTTC. It yields the protein CASSVRDGEKETQYF.

The chain joins TRBV19 to TRBJ2-3, with 7 bases lining up with TRBD2. CDR3 size: 13 residues. Losses at the gene ends were 7 bases for V and 15 bases for J; bases not matched to a gene: 16. Germline V gives CDR1 LNHDA, CDR2 SQIVND (reference sequence). The CDR3: CASNYAAAGQIYF. Written as DNA, the CDR3 is TGTGCCAGTAACTACGCAGCAGCGGGGCAGATCTATTTT. Full variable domain (missing parts from reference TRBV19 and TRBJ2-3): DGGITQSPKYLFRKEGQNVTLSCEQNLNHDAMYWYRQDPGQGLRLIYYSQIVNDFQKGDIAEGYSVSREKKESFPLTVTSAQKNPTAFYLCASNYAAAGQIYFGPGTRLTVL.

CDR3 region: CASNRDLDNEQFF. Here the CDR3 DNA reads TGTGCCAGCAATCGGGACTTGGACAATGAGCAGTTCTTC. This rearrangement joins TRBV2 to TRBJ2-1; D possibly corresponds to TRBD2 (6 bases). The CDR3 contains 13 residues. V was clipped by 7 bases and J by 5 bases, with 12 bases between them. Germline V gene sequence: CDR1 SNHLY, CDR2 FYNNEI.

The chain employs TRBV29-1 and TRBJ2-7, with D perhaps matching TRBD1 (6 bases). CDR3 length: 14 residues. V lost 4 bases, J lost 2 bases, and 15 bases lay in between. CDR1 is SQVTM and CDR2 is ANQGSEA in the germline V gene. CDR3 in amino acids: CSVVWQGRTYEQYF. In DNA form, the CDR3 reads TGCAGCGTTGTGTGGCAGGGGCGCACCTACGAGCAGTACTTC.